This TCR beta chain is drawn from a study of T-cell memory formation after mild COVID-19. Study information: For the most part, TCR clusters were specific to one donor.

Constant-segment primers and 5'RACE yielded cDNA libraries for TCR alpha and TCR beta, each carrying sample barcodes and UMIs. From the 5' RACE reads, TCRdb called clonotypes with MiXCR, one entry per CDR3 protein. The table includes roughly 310,000 distinct CDR3 sequences, more than 15% detected once. Comments on this clonotype: Its antigen is unidentified.

Trimming took 5 bases from V and 2 from J, leaving 17 bases between them. CDR1 SGHAT and CDR2 FQNNGV come from the germline V gene. This CDR3 is built from 16 residues. Findings of the study overall: CD4+ clones that contracted lay mainly in CM and EM; CD8+ ones lay in EMRA. Some SARS-CoV-2-responding clones were already detected in memory before infection.

This receptor was taken from a man between 18 and 29 years old who had mild COVID-19 (a few samples of this study predate the infection). Cell type and time point are not known. The sample taken for sequencing was PBMCs or a T cell subset sorted from them (not recorded which). This chain links TRBV11-2 with TRBJ2-3; the D gene is possibly TRBD2 (7 bases). CDR3 sequence (DNA): TGTGCCAGCAGCACACCCAAGGGGGGGGCCACAGATACGCAGTATTTT. Amino acid sequence: CASSTPKGGATDTQYF.